The 10 T cell receptor beta chains reported below all come from one sample, sequenced in a study of CD8 T cells in ankylosing spondylitis. TCRdb called the 5' RACE reads again in MiXCR, with one record for every CDR3 protein. The sample yields under 250,000 distinct CDR3 sequences, 30% to 35% seen once. The material sequenced was blood, either unsorted or a sorted T cell fraction (not recorded which). Source of these receptors: a male donor with ankylosing spondylitis or in good health (not recorded which).

This clonotype occurred many times. The rearrangement links TRBV6-5 to TRBJ2-7; unclear D gene. Trimming cost V 6 bases and J 7 bases, with 13 bases left between them. Germline V gene data show CDR1 as MNHEY and CDR2 as SVGAGI. The CDR3 has 12 residues. The CDR3 spells CASSKGPGEQYF. The CDR3 DNA reads TGTGCCAGCAGCAAAGGGCCCGGGGAGCAGTACTTC.

The chain carries TRBV6-4 and TRBJ2-3; D is possibly TRBD2 (6 bases). Trimming pared 2 bases from V and 1 base from J, leaving 10 bases between. CDR1 is MRHNA and CDR2 is SNTAGT in the germline V gene. The CDR3 totals 15 residues. The CDR3 nucleotides are TGTGCCAGCAGTGACGGGAGGACTCGCACAGATACGCAGTATTTT. Protein product: CASSDGRTRTDTQYF.

The V call is TRBV12-3 or TRBV12-4, the J call TRBJ2-2; tentatively, D is TRBD2 (5 bases). This CDR3 is 16 amino acids long. V was pared by 5 bases and J by 10 bases, with 23 bases between. The CDR3 sequence is CASSSLDWRLGEELFF. The CDR3 DNA reads TGTGCCAGCAGTAGCCTGGACTGGAGACTTGGAGAGGAGCTGTTTTTT.

The V call is TRBV9, the J call TRBJ2-3; D may be TRBD2 (6 bases). Germline assignment: CDR1 SGDLS and CDR2 YYNGEE. Trimming shortened V by 3 bases and J by 7 bases, and 12 bases separated the two germline ends. The CDR3 is 13 residues long. CDR3 in amino acids: CASSGGIGHTQYF. CDR3 DNA sequence: TGTGCCAGCAGCGGCGGGATAGGGCATACGCAGTATTTT. Filled out from reference TRBV9 and TRBJ2-3, the complete variable domain reads DSGVTQTPKHLITATGQRVTLRCSPRSGDLSVYWYQQSLDQGLQFLIQYYNGEERAKGNILERFSAQQFPDLHSELNLSSLELGDSALYFCASSGGIGHTQYFGPGTRLTVL.

This chain connects TRBV12-3 or TRBV12-4 to TRBJ2-2; D unclear. V lost 8 bases, J lost 4 bases, and 14 bases lay in between. The CDR3 consists of 14 residues. The CDR3 DNA reads as TGTGCCAGCCAGACTGTTTCGGGCACCGGGGAGCTGTTTTTT. As protein: CASQTVSGTGELFF.

The rearrangement joins TRBV9 to TRBJ2-1, with 9 bases fitting TRBD1. The germline CDR1 and CDR2 sequences are SGDLS and YYNGEE. The CDR3 extends over 16 amino acids. After removal of 2 bases from V and 2 bases from J, the junction contained 5 bases not matched to a gene. CDR3 residues: CASSVEGTGTYNEQFF. The CDR3, as DNA: TGTGCCAGCAGCGTCGAGGGGACAGGGACCTACAATGAGCAGTTCTTC. Full variable domain (missing parts from reference TRBV9 and TRBJ2-1): DSGVTQTPKHLITATGQRVTLRCSPRSGDLSVYWYQQSLDQGLQFLIQYYNGEERAKGNILERFSAQQFPDLHSELNLSSLELGDSALYFCASSVEGTGTYNEQFFGPGTRLTVL.

The J gene is TRBJ2-7, the V gene TRBV7-9, with TRBD2 matching 11 bases. The CDR3 runs 15 residues. Trimming took 4 bases from V and 2 from J; bases not matched to a gene: 4. From germline, CDR1 is SEHNR and CDR2 FQNEAQ (reference sequence). Written as DNA, the CDR3 is TGTGCCAGCAGCTCAACGACTAGCGGGGCCTACGAGCAGTACTTC. Protein: CASSSTTSGAYEQYF.

The chain has TRBV20-1 and TRBJ2-5; D is perhaps TRBD1 (6 bases). V was clipped by 3 bases and J by 1 base, with 18 bases between them. The CDR3 runs 16 residues. Germline V CDR1 and CDR2: DFQATT, SNEGSKA (reference sequence). Here the CDR3 reads CSARNRGSWSQETQYF. CDR3 coding DNA: TGCAGTGCTAGGAATAGGGGGTCCTGGTCCCAAGAGACCCAGTACTTC.

This clonotype has only a few counts. This chain connects TRBV10-3 to TRBJ2-3; D possibly corresponds to TRBD1 (5 bases). Trimming stripped 7 bases from V and 2 bases from J, with 10 bases between. The CDR3 consists of 13 residues. Germline CDR1 reads ENHRY; CDR2 reads SYGVKD. CDR3: CAIIDSTTDTQYF. CDR3 coding DNA: TGTGCCATCATCGACAGCACCACAGATACGCAGTATTTT.

This clonotype showed up just a few times. The chain employs TRBV6-1 and TRBJ1-6, with D unresolved. Germline V CDR1 and CDR2: MNHNS, SASEGT. The CDR3 runs 14 residues. V lost 7 bases and J 10 bases, leaving 17 bases between the germline ends. The CDR3 spells CASNTGRERSPLHF. In DNA, the CDR3 is TGTGCCAGCAACACGGGCCGGGAGAGATCACCCCTCCACTTT.